This T cell receptor (beta chain) was sequenced during a study of control samples from healthy donors and cancer patients. J was trimmed by 6 bases and V by 1 base; bases with no gene match: 6. The CDR3 is made up of 15 amino acids. Germline V gene data show CDR1 as LNHNV and CDR2 as YYDKDF (reference sequence). The method was immunoSEQ multiplex PCR; TCRdb's version includes in-frame clones alone and lacks a portion of them. The table lists 150,000 to 160,000 clones, 94% of them singletons, with around 6.1% in the top ten. This sequence was found in a man aged 35 to 55 in good health. The rearrangement uses TRBV15 and TRBJ1-5, with 7 bases identical to TRBD1. Sequencing input: blood. CDR3 amino acids: CATSRGKGATQPQHF. CDR3 nucleotides: TGTGCCACCAGCAGAGGAAAGGGGGCCACTCAGCCCCAGCATTTT.